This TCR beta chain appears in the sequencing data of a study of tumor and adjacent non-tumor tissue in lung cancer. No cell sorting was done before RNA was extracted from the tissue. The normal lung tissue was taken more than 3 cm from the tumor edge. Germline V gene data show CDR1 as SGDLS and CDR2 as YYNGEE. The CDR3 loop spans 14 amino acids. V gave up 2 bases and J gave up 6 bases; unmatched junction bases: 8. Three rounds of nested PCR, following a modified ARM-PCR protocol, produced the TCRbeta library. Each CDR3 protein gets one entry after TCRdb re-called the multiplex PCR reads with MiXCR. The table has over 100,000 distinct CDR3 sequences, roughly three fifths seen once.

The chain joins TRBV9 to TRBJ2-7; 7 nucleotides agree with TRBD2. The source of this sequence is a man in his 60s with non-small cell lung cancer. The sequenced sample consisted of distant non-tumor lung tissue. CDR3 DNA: TGTGCCAGCAGCGTTTCTAGCGGCCCCGGCGAGCAGTACTTC. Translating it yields CASSVSSGPGEQYF.